This T cell receptor (beta chain) was sequenced in a study of identical twins. Study-wide results and caveats: Out-of-frame alpha sequences common to twins exhibited a surplus of low generation probability.

This clonotype was counted between two and nine times. The antigen is unknown. Carrying unique molecular identifiers, the cDNA also gained a universal primer site through template switching. A single record per CDR3 protein comes from TCRdb applying MiXCR to the 5' RACE reads. The repertoire holds 500,000 or so distinct CDR3 sequences, with around 20% as singletons. Trimming left V 0 bases short and J 5 bases short, with 8 bases between. The V gene's germline CDR1 is LGHNA and CDR2 YSLEER. This CDR3 has 14 amino acids. These data are also associated with another study on T cells expressing NK-cell markers. In that study: The authors applied an anti-gamma-delta TCR antibody in several experiments, and it restricted sorting to alpha-beta TCR T cells.

The chain joins TRBV4-3 to TRBJ2-1; D unresolved. This receptor was identified in a woman aged 18-29 years in good health. Sequenced sample: CD4+ T cells sorted from blood. The CDR3 DNA is TGCGCCAGCAGCCAAGATAGGGCGGACAATGAGCAGTTCTTC. It yields the protein CASSQDRADNEQFF.